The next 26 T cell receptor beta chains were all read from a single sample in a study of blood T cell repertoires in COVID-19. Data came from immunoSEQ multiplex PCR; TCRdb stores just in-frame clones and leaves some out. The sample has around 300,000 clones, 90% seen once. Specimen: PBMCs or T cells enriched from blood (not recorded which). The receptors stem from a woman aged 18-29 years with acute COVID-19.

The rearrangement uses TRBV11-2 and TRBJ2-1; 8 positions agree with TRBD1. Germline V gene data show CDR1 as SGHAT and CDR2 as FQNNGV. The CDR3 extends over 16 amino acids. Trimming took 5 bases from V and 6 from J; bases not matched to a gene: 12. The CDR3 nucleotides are TGTGCCAGCAGCGATCCAGGTGGGACAGGCGGCAATGAGCAGTTCTTC. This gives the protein CASSDPGGTGGNEQFF.

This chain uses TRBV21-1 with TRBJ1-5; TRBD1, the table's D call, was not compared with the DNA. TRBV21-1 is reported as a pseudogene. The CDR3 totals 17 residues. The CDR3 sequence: CASSKALWGSKVEPQHF. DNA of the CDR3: TGTGCCAGCAGCAAAGCGCTTTGGGGCAGTAAAGTAGAGCCCCAGCATTTT.

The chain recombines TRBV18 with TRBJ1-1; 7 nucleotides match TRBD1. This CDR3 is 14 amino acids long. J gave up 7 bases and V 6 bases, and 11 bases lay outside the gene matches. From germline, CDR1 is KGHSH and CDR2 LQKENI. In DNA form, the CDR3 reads TGTGCCAGCTCTCCCACACAGGGGAACCTTGAAGCTTTCTTT. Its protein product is CASSPTQGNLEAFF.

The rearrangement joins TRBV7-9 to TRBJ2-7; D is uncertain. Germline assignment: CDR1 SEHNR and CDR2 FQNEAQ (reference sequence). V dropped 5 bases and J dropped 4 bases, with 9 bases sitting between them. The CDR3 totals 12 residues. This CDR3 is CASSTAGYEQYF. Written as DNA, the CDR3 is TGTGCCAGCAGCACGGCCGGGTACGAGCAGTACTTC.

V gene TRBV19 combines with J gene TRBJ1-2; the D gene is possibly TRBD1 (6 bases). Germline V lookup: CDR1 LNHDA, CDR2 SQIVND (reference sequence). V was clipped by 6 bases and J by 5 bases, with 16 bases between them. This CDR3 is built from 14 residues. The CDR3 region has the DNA TGTGCCAGTAGGGATGCCGGGACACTTTATGGCTACACCTTC. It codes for CASRDAGTLYGYTF.

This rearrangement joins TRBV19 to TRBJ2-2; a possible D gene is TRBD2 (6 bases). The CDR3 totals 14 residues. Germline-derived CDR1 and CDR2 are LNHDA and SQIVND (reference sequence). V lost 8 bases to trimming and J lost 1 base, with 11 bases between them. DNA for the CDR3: TGTGCCAGTCGTAGTAGCGGGAACACCGGGGAGCTGTTTTTT. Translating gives CASRSSGNTGELFF.

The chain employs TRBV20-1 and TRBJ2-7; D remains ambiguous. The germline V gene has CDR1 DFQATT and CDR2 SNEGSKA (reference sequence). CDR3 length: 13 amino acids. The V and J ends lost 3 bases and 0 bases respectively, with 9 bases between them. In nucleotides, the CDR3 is TGCAGTGCTAGTGAGGCTTTCTCCTACGAGCAGTACTTC. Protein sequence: CSASEAFSYEQYF.

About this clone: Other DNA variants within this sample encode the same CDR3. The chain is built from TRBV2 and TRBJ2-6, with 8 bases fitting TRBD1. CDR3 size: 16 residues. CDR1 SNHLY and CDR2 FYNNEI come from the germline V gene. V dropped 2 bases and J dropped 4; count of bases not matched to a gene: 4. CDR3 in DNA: TGTGCCAGCAGTGAACAGGGGGCGGGGGGGGCCAACGTCCTGACTTTC. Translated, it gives CASSEQGAGGANVLTF.

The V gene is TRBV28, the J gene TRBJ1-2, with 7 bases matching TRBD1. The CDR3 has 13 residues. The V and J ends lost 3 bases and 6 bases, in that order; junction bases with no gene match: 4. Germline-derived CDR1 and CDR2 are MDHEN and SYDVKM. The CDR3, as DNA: TGTGCCAGCAGTTTTGACAGGGAAGATGGCTACACCTTC. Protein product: CASSFDREDGYTF.

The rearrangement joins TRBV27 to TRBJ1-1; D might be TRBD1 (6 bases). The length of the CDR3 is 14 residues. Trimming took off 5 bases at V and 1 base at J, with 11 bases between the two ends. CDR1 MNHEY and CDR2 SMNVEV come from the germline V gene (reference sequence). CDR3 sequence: CASSPLGGNTEAFF. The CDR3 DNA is TGTGCCAGCAGTCCATTAGGGGGGAACACTGAAGCTTTCTTT.

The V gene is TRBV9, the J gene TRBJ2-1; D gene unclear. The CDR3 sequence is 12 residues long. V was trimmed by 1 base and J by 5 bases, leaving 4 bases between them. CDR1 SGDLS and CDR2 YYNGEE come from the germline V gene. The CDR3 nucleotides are TGTGCCAGCAGCGTACAGGACAATGAGCAGTTCTTC. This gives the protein CASSVQDNEQFF.

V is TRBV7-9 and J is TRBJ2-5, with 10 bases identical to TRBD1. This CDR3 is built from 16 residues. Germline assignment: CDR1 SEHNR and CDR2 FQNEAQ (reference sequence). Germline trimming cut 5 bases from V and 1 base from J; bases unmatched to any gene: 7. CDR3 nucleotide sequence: TGTGCCAGCAGCCCTAACCGGGACAGGGGCCAAGAGACCCAGTACTTC. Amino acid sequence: CASSPNRDRGQETQYF.

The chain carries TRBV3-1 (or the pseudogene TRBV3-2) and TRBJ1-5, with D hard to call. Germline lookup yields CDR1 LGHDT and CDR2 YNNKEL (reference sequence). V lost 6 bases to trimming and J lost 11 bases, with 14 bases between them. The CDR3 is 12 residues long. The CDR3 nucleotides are TGTGCCAGCAGTCGCGGGGATCTAGCCCAGCATTTT. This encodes CASSRGDLAQHF.

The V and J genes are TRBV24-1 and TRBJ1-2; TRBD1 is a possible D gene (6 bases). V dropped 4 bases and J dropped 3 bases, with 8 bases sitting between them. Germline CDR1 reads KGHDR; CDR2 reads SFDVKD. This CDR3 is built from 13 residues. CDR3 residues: CATSEDSYYGYTF. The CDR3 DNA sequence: TGTGCCACCAGTGAGGACAGCTACTATGGCTACACCTTC.

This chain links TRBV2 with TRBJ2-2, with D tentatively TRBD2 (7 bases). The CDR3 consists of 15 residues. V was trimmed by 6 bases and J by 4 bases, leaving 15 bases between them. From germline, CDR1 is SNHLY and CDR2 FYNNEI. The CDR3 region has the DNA TGTGCCAGCAGGGTTGGGGGGGCCGGCACCGGGGAGCTGTTTTTT. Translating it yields CASRVGGAGTGELFF.

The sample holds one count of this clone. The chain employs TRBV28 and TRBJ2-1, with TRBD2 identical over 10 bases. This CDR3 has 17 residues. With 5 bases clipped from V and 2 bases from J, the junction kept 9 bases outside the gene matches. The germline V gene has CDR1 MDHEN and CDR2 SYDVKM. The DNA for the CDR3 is TGTGCCAGCAGTCCTCTCCGGACTAGCGGTACCTACAATGAGCAGTTCTTC. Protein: CASSPLRTSGTYNEQFF.

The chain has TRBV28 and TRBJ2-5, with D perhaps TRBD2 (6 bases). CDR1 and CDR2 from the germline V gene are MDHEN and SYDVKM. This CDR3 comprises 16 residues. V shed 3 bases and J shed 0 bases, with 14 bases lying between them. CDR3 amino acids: CASSLWGGRDQETQYF. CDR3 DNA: TGTGCCAGCAGTTTGTGGGGAGGCAGGGACCAAGAGACCCAGTACTTC. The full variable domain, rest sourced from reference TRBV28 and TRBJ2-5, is DVKVTQSSRYLVKRTGEKVFLECVQDMDHENMFWYRQDPGLGLRLIYFSYDVKMKEKGDIPEGYSVSREKKERFSLILESASTNQTSMYLCASSLWGGRDQETQYFGPGTRLLVL.

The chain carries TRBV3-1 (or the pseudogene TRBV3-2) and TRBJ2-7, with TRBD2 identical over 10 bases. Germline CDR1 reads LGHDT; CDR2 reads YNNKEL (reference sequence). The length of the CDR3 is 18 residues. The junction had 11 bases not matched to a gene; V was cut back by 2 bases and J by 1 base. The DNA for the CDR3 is TGTGCCAGCAGCCAATCTTTTAGCGGGGGGACAGCTTCCTACGAGCAGTACTTC. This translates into CASSQSFSGGTASYEQYF.

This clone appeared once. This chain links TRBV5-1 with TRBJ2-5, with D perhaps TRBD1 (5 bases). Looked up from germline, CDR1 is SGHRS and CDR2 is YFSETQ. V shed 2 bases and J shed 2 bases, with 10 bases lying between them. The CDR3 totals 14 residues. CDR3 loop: CASSFGALQETQYF. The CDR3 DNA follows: TGCGCCAGCAGCTTTGGGGCCTTACAAGAGACCCAGTACTTC.

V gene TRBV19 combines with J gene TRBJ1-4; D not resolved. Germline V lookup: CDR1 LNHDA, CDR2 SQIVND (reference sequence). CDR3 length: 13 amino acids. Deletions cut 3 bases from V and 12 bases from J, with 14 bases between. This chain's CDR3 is CASSIPAGEELFF. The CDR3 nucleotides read TGTGCCAGTAGTATTCCTGCCGGGGAGGAACTGTTTTTT.

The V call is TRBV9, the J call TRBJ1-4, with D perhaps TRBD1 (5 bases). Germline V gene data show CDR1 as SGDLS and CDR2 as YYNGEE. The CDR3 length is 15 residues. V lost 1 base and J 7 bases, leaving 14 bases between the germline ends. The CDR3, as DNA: TGTGCCAGCAGCGTAAAGGGGATGGTGGGTGAAAAACTGTTTTTT. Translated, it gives CASSVKGMVGEKLFF.

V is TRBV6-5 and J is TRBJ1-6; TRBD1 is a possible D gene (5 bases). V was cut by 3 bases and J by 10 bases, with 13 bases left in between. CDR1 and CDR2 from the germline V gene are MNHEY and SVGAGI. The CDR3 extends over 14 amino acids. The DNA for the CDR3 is TGTGCCAGCAGTTATCAGGGAAGTGGCTCACCCCTCCACTTT. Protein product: CASSYQGSGSPLHF.

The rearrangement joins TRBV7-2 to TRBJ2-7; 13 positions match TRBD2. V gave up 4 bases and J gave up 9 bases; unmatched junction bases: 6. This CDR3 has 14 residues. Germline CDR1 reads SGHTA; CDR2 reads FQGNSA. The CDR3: CASSSGLAGAGQYF. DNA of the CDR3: TGTGCCAGCAGCTCCGGACTAGCGGGGGCGGGGCAGTACTTC.

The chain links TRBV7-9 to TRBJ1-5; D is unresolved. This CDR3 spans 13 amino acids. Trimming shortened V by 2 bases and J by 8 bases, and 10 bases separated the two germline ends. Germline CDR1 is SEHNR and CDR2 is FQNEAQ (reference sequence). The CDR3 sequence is CASSLIEGKPQHF. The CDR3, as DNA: TGTGCCAGCAGCTTAATCGAGGGCAAGCCCCAGCATTTT.

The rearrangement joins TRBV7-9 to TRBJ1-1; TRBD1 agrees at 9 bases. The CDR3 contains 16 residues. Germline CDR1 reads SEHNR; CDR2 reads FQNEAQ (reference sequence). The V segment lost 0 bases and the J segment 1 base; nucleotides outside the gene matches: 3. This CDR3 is CASSLAGQGKNTEAFF. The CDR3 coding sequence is TGTGCCAGCAGCTTAGCCGGACAGGGGAAGAACACTGAAGCTTTCTTT.

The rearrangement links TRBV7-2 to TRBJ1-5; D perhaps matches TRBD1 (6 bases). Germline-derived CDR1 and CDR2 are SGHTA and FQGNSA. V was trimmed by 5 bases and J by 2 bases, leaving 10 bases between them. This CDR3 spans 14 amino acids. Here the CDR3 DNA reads TGTGCCAGCAGCGCTAGACAGGGCAATCAGCCCCAGCATTTT. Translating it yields CASSARQGNQPQHF. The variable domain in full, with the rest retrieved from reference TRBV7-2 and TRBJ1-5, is GAGVSQSPSNKVTEKGKDVELRCDPISGHTALYWYRQSLGQGLEFLIYFQGNSAPDKSGLPSDRFSAERTGGSVSTLTIQRTQQEDSAVYLCASSARQGNQPQHFGDGTRLSIL.